What follows describes a single T cell receptor (beta chain). The data belong to a study of blood T cell repertoires in COVID-19. Overall study context: Samples came from the United States, Italy and Spain, spanning acute and convalescent COVID-19. The analysed material was cDNA or gDNA that came from T cells, B-cell-depleted T cells, or PBMCs.

This table comes from immunoSEQ multiplex PCR, and its TCRdb copy is limited to in-frame clones, with some not included. The profile shows more than 250,000 clones, around 91% of them singletons. Participants spanned ages roughly 18 to 90 years and resided in roughly 22 US areas. Participants were placed into cohorts based on the clinical history they reported. This TCR was recovered from a woman aged 18-29 years with acute COVID-19. Sequencing was carried out using PBMCs or T cells enriched from blood (not recorded which).

CDR3 sequence: CASNPHSSYEQYF. In DNA, the CDR3 is TGTGCCAGCAATCCGCACTCCTCCTACGAGCAGTACTTC. The V and J genes are TRBV28 and TRBJ2-7; D remains ambiguous. Trimming took 7 bases from V and 0 from J, leaving 10 bases between them. The CDR3 contains 13 residues. The V gene's germline CDR1 is MDHEN and CDR2 SYDVKM.